The 10 T cell receptor beta chains presented below share a single source sample, sequenced in a study of T cell repertoires in aging, cancer and after chemotherapy. Multiplex touch-down PCR with TRB-A/B primers amplified rearranged V-D-J TRB sequences. TCRdb ran MiXCR on the multiplex PCR reads and lists one entry per CDR3 protein. The sample consists of some 5,000 distinct CDR3 sequences, 38% of them appearing once. Amplification of TCR beta used genomic DNA extracted from peripheral blood. Sample: blood. Every receptor here comes from a human donor with a blood cancer.

This clonotype was found a few times. The chain is built from TRBV6-6 and TRBJ1-2, with 7 bases aligning to TRBD1. Germline CDR1 MNHNY, CDR2 SVGAGI (reference sequence). J lost 5 bases, V lost 5 bases, and 8 bases had no gene match. The CDR3 runs to 14 residues. The CDR3 DNA reads TGTGCCAGCAGTGGTAGAGGGGGCTGGTATGGCTACACCTTC. It yields the protein CASSGRGGWYGYTF.

The rearrangement uses TRBV15 and TRBJ2-3; 11 bases fit TRBD1. The CDR3 is 15 amino acids. The V segment lost 0 bases and the J segment 7 bases; nucleotides outside the gene matches: 3. Germline V gives CDR1 LNHNV, CDR2 YYDKDF (reference sequence). CDR3 DNA: TGTGCCACCAGCAGAGAGGGACAGGGGGGAAATACGCAGTATTTT. As protein: CATSREGQGGNTQYF.

To note about this clonotype: A much larger clonotype is one base distant, so this may be a read error. The J gene is TRBJ2-3, the V gene TRBV29-1; TRBD2 might be the D (6 bases). The V gene's germline CDR1 is SQVTM and CDR2 ANQGSEA. Trimming left V 1 base short and J 3 bases short, with 8 bases between. This CDR3 has 13 residues. CDR3: CSVEARGTDTQYF. The CDR3 region has the DNA TGCAGCGTTGAAGCACGGGGGACAGATACGCAGTATTTT.

This clonotype came up a few times. CDR3 nucleotides: TGTGCCAGCAGTTACTTGGACACCGGGGAGCTGTTTTTT. It encodes CASSYLDTGELFF. The chain links TRBV6-6 to TRBJ2-2; D unclear. There are 13 residues in the CDR3. CDR1 and CDR2 (germline): MNHNY, SVGAGI (reference sequence). The germline V and J ends were trimmed by 1 base and 3 bases, with 3 bases remaining between them.

The CDR3 reads CSAPDRRRGEAQYF. The CDR3 DNA follows: TGCAGTGCGCCGGACAGAAGAAGGGGGGAGGCCCAGTACTTC. This chain joins TRBV20-1 and TRBJ2-5, with D tentatively TRBD1 or TRBD2 (6 bases each). CDR1 DFQATT and CDR2 SNEGSKA come from the germline V gene (reference sequence). Trimming removed 6 bases from V and 9 bases from J, with 23 bases in between. The CDR3 sequence is 14 residues long.

V usage is TRBV10-3 and J usage is TRBJ1-6, with D tentatively TRBD1 (5 bases). Between the trimmed V and J ends, which lost 0 bases and 7 bases, there was a span of 13 bases. Germline CDR1 and CDR2: ENHRY and SYGVKD. CDR3 size: 16 residues. Written as DNA, the CDR3 is TGTGCCATCAGTGAGTCGTATAGGGGTGGAAATTCACCCCTCCACTTT. Protein: CAISESYRGGNSPLHF.

This clonotype was seen a few times. This sequence joins TRBV18 and TRBJ1-1, with D uncertain. V was shortened by 1 base and J by 4 bases, with 13 bases between the two germline ends. Germline CDR1 KGHSH, CDR2 LQKENI. CDR3 length equals 15 residues. The CDR3 DNA sequence: TGTGCCAGCTCACCACACCGTGAGATGGTCACTGAAGCTTTCTTT. This gives the protein CASSPHREMVTEAFF.

V gene TRBV28 combines with J gene TRBJ1-1, with D perhaps TRBD1 (5 bases). The ends were cut back, 8 bases at V and 8 bases at J, with 15 bases in the middle. The germline CDR1 and CDR2 sequences are MDHEN and SYDVKM. The CDR3 sequence is 12 residues long. The CDR3 DNA is TGTGCCAGCCAACCGGGGGTGGGGGAAGCTTTCTTT. Amino acids: CASQPGVGEAFF.

CDR3 sequence reads: CATRGANTGELFF. The CDR3 nucleotides are TGTGCCACTCGGGGGGCCAACACCGGGGAGCTGTTTTTT. This chain links TRBV24-1 with TRBJ2-2, with D possibly TRBD2 on 7 matching bases. The CDR3 sequence is 13 residues long. V was pared by 10 bases and J by 2 bases, with 10 bases between. Germline CDR1 is KGHDR and CDR2 is SFDVKD.

This clonotype was observed a handful of times. The genes are TRBV12-3 or TRBV12-4 and TRBJ1-4, with a weak D call TRBD1 (6 bases). V dropped 6 bases and J dropped 2 bases, with 10 bases sitting between them. CDR3 length: 14 residues. Here the CDR3 DNA reads TGTGCCAGCAGAAGTGGGGGCACTAATGAAAAACTGTTTTTT. Amino acids: CASRSGGTNEKLFF.